This TCR beta chain was recorded in a study of cytomegalovirus exposure and HLA in healthy donors. Study in general: Later analysis reported that the approximately 110 validation repertoires shared the platform of the approximately 620 first-cohort repertoires.

Clones were read by immunoSEQ multiplex PCR, and TCRdb kept only the in-frame ones, dropping some. Of roughly 150,000 clones in the sample, approximately 84% were seen once. The study's findings and limits: As confirmed in vitro, a few CMV-associated chains were specific for CMV antigens. According to the study, 150 to 200 TCR beta chains were cytomegalovirus-associated.

Remarks on this clone: Antigen specificity is unknown.

The CDR3 contains 14 residues. V lost 3 bases, J lost 7 bases, and 6 bases stayed unmatched. CDR1 is MNHNS and CDR2 is SASEGT in the germline V gene. The donors were members of the roughly 130-subject validation cohort (separate from the approximately 670-subject first cohort). The rearrangement links TRBV6-1 to TRBJ1-2, with 9 bases fitting TRBD1. The sequence was obtained from a man aged 30-40 years in good health and CMV-seropositive. The sample taken for sequencing was PBMCs. The CDR3 here is CASSDRDRDFGYTF. The CDR3 DNA follows: TGTGCCAGCAGTGACCGGGACAGGGATTTTGGCTACACCTTC.